These 14 T cell receptor beta chains were sequenced from one sample in a study of T cells after yellow fever vaccination. TCRdb re-called the 5' RACE reads with MiXCR, one entry per CDR3 protein. This repertoire shows around 310,000 distinct CDR3 sequences, around 3.9% found once; its top ten account for about 20%. Here the sequenced sample was PBMCs, taken on the day of the yellow fever booster vaccination. The receptors come from a young man who received the YFV17D yellow fever vaccine.

This clonotype was counted between two and nine times. V usage is TRBV4-2 and J usage is TRBJ2-7, with 9 positions matching TRBD1. The CDR3 totals 15 residues. Trimming at V came to 5 bases and at J to 5 bases, leaving 10 bases not matched to a gene. CDR1 is LGHNA and CDR2 is YNFKEQ in the germline V gene. The CDR3 protein is CASSVLWDRENEQYF. CDR3 bases: TGTGCCAGCAGCGTCCTTTGGGACAGGGAGAACGAGCAGTACTTC.

In this sample, this clonotype turned up many times. The chain employs TRBV20-1 and TRBJ2-7, with 14 bases fitting TRBD2. With V trimmed by 3 bases and J by 2 bases, 6 bases remained unmatched. This CDR3 has 16 amino acids. CDR1 and CDR2 from the germline V gene are DFQATT and SNEGSKA (reference sequence). In DNA, the CDR3 is TGCAGTGCTAGCCGGACTAGCGGGGGGCCCCCCTACGAGCAGTACTTC. Translation gives CSASRTSGGPPYEQYF.

This clonotype was seen a handful of times. The chain joins TRBV6-5 to TRBJ2-6; D remains ambiguous. The V end was cut by 5 bases, the J end by 4 bases, with 9 bases between. CDR3 length: 14 residues. CDR1 is MNHEY, CDR2 SVGAGI, per germline. CDR3 in DNA: TGTGCCAGCAGTGACCACGGGGGGGCCAACGTCCTGACTTTC. This sequence encodes CASSDHGGANVLTF.

The J gene is TRBJ1-1, the V gene TRBV10-3; D is possibly TRBD1 (5 bases). The CDR3 is 14 amino acids. Trimming shortened V by 7 bases and J by 3 bases, and 15 bases separated the two germline ends. Germline lookup yields CDR1 ENHRY and CDR2 SYGVKD. Here the CDR3 DNA reads TGTGCCATCACTGGGCAGGGTGGATACACTGAAGCTTTCTTT. Amino acids: CAITGQGGYTEAFF.

This clonotype was detected a few times. J is TRBJ1-2 and V is TRBV12-3 or TRBV12-4, with TRBD1 identical over 8 bases. This CDR3 is built from 14 residues. V shed 4 bases, J shed 8 bases, and the junction held 9 bases outside the gene matches. CDR3 protein: CASSSTTGAEGYTF. As DNA, the CDR3 is TGTGCCAGCAGTTCAACGACAGGGGCGGAGGGCTACACCTTC.

This clonotype was counted between two and nine times. The V gene is TRBV5-1, the J gene TRBJ2-5, with TRBD1 as a possible D gene (6 bases). This CDR3 has 14 amino acids. V was pared by 0 bases and J by 3 bases, with 9 bases between. Germline V lookup: CDR1 SGHRS, CDR2 YFSETQ. DNA of the CDR3: TGCGCCAGCAGCTTGGCGTCAGGGGAAGAGACCCAGTACTTC. Residues: CASSLASGEETQYF.

There are many counts of this clonotype. This sequence joins TRBV4-3 and TRBJ2-1, with D perhaps TRBD2 (7 bases). With 4 bases removed from V and 0 bases from J, the gap between germline ends came to 16 bases. Germline V CDR1 and CDR2: LGHNA, YSLEER. The CDR3 is 17 residues long. This CDR3 reads CASSRSAGASSYNEQFF. The CDR3 DNA reads as TGCGCCAGCAGCCGATCGGCGGGGGCAAGCTCCTACAATGAGCAGTTCTTC.

This clonotype showed up many times. The rearrangement links TRBV28 to TRBJ2-1; 12 bases fit TRBD2. The V segment lost 5 bases and the J segment 12 bases; nucleotides outside the gene matches: 11. This CDR3 is 15 amino acids long. Germline V gives CDR1 MDHEN, CDR2 SYDVKM. The DNA of the CDR3 is TGTGCCAGCAGTCCTAGCGGGGGGGCTTTATTCGGGCAGTTCTTC. The encoded protein is CASSPSGGALFGQFF.

The sample holds a few counts of this clonotype. The chain couples TRBV5-1 to TRBJ1-6, with D perhaps TRBD1 (6 bases). Germline CDR1 is SGHRS and CDR2 is YFSETQ. This CDR3 is 14 amino acids long. The V end was cut by 0 bases, the J end by 9 bases, with 10 bases between. The CDR3 DNA reads as TGCGCCAGCAGCTTGGCTACAGGGTCTTCACCCCTCCACTTT. Translating gives CASSLATGSSPLHF.

This clonotype has only a few counts. V usage is TRBV4-2 and J usage is TRBJ2-2; 9 bases line up with TRBD1. V dropped 0 bases and J dropped 4; count of bases not matched to a gene: 0. The CDR3 contains 15 residues. The V gene's germline CDR1 is LGHNA and CDR2 YNFKEQ. In DNA form, the CDR3 reads TGTGCCAGCAGCCAAGAGACAGGGGGCACCGGGGAGCTGTTTTTT. It encodes CASSQETGGTGELFF.

This clonotype was seen many times. The genes are TRBV20-1 and TRBJ1-2; D ambiguous. CDR1 DFQATT and CDR2 SNEGSKA come from the germline V gene (reference sequence). The CDR3 totals 10 residues. V was trimmed by 6 bases and J by 4 bases, leaving 6 bases between them. CDR3 protein: CSARPYGYTF. CDR3 nucleotide sequence: TGCAGTGCCAGACCCTATGGCTACACCTTC.

At least ten counts were recorded for this clonotype. This sequence joins TRBV10-3 and TRBJ2-3; D is perhaps TRBD1 (6 bases). Looked up from germline, CDR1 is ENHRY and CDR2 is SYGVKD. The V and J ends lost 2 bases and 3 bases respectively, with 12 bases between them. CDR3 size: 15 residues. CDR3 DNA sequence: TGTGCCATCAGTGAGGTGGGGGCAGGAACAGATACGCAGTATTTT. Translating gives CAISEVGAGTDTQYF.

This clonotype appeared many times. This chain uses TRBV4-1 with TRBJ1-4; D unclear. Germline CDR1 reads MGHRA; CDR2 reads YSYEKL. This CDR3 spans 13 amino acids. The ends were cut back, 2 bases at V and 7 bases at J, with 8 bases in the middle. DNA for the CDR3: TGCGCCAGCAGCCAATTGGCAGGTGAAAAACTGTTTTTT. Its translation is CASSQLAGEKLFF.

This clonotype was seen at least ten times. The chain links TRBV11-3 to TRBJ2-2; no firm D call. Germline assignment: CDR1 SGHNT and CDR2 YENEEA. The V end was cut by 1 base, the J end by 7 bases, with 7 bases between. There are 13 residues in the CDR3. This chain's CDR3 is CASSLGFGGELFF. The DNA of the CDR3 is TGTGCCAGCAGCTTAGGTTTCGGCGGGGAGCTGTTTTTT.